The 19 T cell receptor beta chains below come from one sample, sequenced in a study of glioma-infiltrating T cells. TCR alpha and beta CDR3 regions were amplified from RNA using iRepertoire nested multiplex PCR. TCRdb re-called the multiplex PCR reads through MiXCR, storing one row per CDR3 protein. Of about 20,000 distinct CDR3 sequences listed, 20% to 25% were seen once; the top ten hold roughly 14%. Specimen: glioma tissue, nonneoplastic brain tissue, or PBMCs (not recorded which). The receptors were sampled from a human donor with low-grade glioma or glioblastoma, undergoing nonglioma brain surgery, or in good health (not recorded which).

This chain joins TRBV20-1 and TRBJ2-5; D gene ambiguous. The CDR3 has 10 amino acids. Germline CDR1 is DFQATT and CDR2 is SNEGSKA (reference sequence). The ends were cut back, 6 bases at V and 3 bases at J, with 5 bases in the middle. The chain's CDR3 is CSAPKETQYF. The CDR3, as DNA: TGCAGTGCCCCAAAAGAGACCCAGTACTTC.

Of note for this clonotype: This clone may be a read error of a much larger clone one base away. The CDR3 spells CASSPTGLGPKHF. The CDR3 DNA reads TGTGCCAGCAGTCCGACAGGGTTGGGGCCCAAGCATTTT. The chain is built from TRBV6-1 and TRBJ1-5; 7 nucleotides line up with TRBD1. Germline V gene sequence: CDR1 MNHNS, CDR2 SASEGT. The CDR3 is made up of 13 amino acids.

The genes are TRBV29-1 and TRBJ2-7; maybe TRBD2 (5 bases). The CDR3 is 12 amino acids. Trimming shortened V by 6 bases and J by 6 bases, and 15 bases separated the two germline ends. In germline, CDR1 is SQVTM, CDR2 ANQGSEA. CDR3 loop: CSVLVQTSEQYF. CDR3 in DNA: TGCAGCGTACTAGTTCAAACGTCCGAGCAGTACTTC.

Comment on this clonotype: This may be a read error: a much more frequent sequence differs by one nucleotide. The chain recombines TRBV6-2 or TRBV6-3 with TRBJ1-2, with TRBD1 matching 7 bases. The V segment lost 4 bases and the J segment 7 bases; nucleotides outside the gene matches: 6. The CDR3 is 13 amino acids. Per the germline V gene, CDR1 is MNHEY and CDR2 is SVGEGT. The CDR3 bases are TGTGCCAGCAGTTTCAGACAGGGACGTGGCTACACCTTC. Amino acid sequence: CASSFRQGRGYTF.

The J gene is TRBJ2-7, the V gene TRBV7-2; D gene unclear. Germline CDR1 reads SGHTA; CDR2 reads FQGNSA. V was clipped by 1 base and J by 6 bases, with 10 bases between them. The CDR3 sequence is 13 residues long. CDR3 residues: CASSLDWGREQYF. The DNA for the CDR3 is TGTGCCAGCAGCTTAGATTGGGGTCGCGAGCAGTACTTC.

This sequence joins TRBV7-2 and TRBJ2-7; 7 nucleotides align to TRBD1. Germline V CDR1 and CDR2: SGHTA, FQGNSA. The J segment lost 5 bases and the V segment lost 8 bases, leaving 6 bases of the junction unmatched. The CDR3 spans 12 residues. In DNA, the CDR3 is TGTGCCAGCGGCACGACAGGGCACGAGCAGTACTTC. Translation: CASGTTGHEQYF.

This clonotype was counted ten times or more. V gene TRBV12-3 or TRBV12-4 combines with J gene TRBJ1-1; D perhaps matches TRBD1 (6 bases). This CDR3 region has 13 residues. With 5 bases removed from V and 3 bases from J, the gap between germline ends came to 10 bases. This CDR3 reads CASSRGHHTEAFF. CDR3 in DNA: TGTGCCAGCAGTAGGGGACATCACACTGAAGCTTTCTTT.

The rearrangement joins TRBV10-3 to TRBJ1-1; 8 nucleotides match TRBD1. In germline, CDR1 is ENHRY, CDR2 SYGVKD. There are 13 residues in the CDR3. V lost 4 bases, J lost 4 bases, and 2 bases stayed unmatched. CDR3 amino acids: CAISVQGATEAFF. The CDR3 region has the DNA TGTGCCATCAGTGTCCAGGGGGCCACTGAAGCTTTCTTT.

This clonotype was detected many times. The gene calls are TRBV20-1 and TRBJ1-1; D remains ambiguous. The germline gives CDR1 DFQATT, CDR2 SNEGSKA (reference sequence). Trimming took 0 bases from V and 2 from J, leaving 7 bases between them. The CDR3 sequence is 13 residues long. The chain's CDR3 is CSARDLGNTEAFF. The CDR3, as DNA: TGCAGTGCTAGAGATTTGGGTAACACTGAAGCTTTCTTT.

A few counts support this clonotype. Germline is not matched at one junction end, which may reflect a read error. The CDR3 DNA is TGTGCCCGCAGCTCAAGCCGGGGGTCCCGAGGTACGCAGTATTTT. This gives the protein CARSSSRGSRGTQYF. V is TRBV7-2 and J is TRBJ2-3, with D possibly being TRBD2 (6 bases). CDR3 length equals 15 residues. CDR1 and CDR2 (germline): SGHTA, FQGNSA.

In its sample, this clonotype was seen many times. This chain links TRBV20-1 with TRBJ1-1; no definite D call. Trimming removed 5 bases at V and 1 base at J, with 8 bases between. Germline CDR1 and CDR2: DFQATT and SNEGSKA (reference sequence). The CDR3 runs 12 residues. In DNA form, the CDR3 reads TGCAGTGCTTCCTACCAGAACACTGAAGCTTTCTTT. Translated, it gives CSASYQNTEAFF.

Many counts were recorded for this clonotype. A much larger clone differs from this one at a single base, so this may be a read error. CDR3: CARSLEGGYGYTF. The CDR3 nucleotides are TGTGCCCGCAGCTTAGAAGGCGGGTATGGCTACACCTTC. This sequence joins TRBV7-9 and TRBJ1-2; no clear D gene. The CDR3 contains 13 residues. Germline V CDR1 and CDR2: SEHNR, FQNEAQ (reference sequence). The full variable domain, its missing parts supplied by reference TRBV7-9 and TRBJ1-2, is DTGVSQNPRHKITKRGQNVTFRCDPISEHNRLYWYRQTLGQGPEFLTYFQNEAQLEKSRLLSDRFSAERPKGSFSTLEIQRTEQGDSAMYLCARSLEGGYGYTFGSGTRLTVV.

The table lists this clonotype with a count of one. A much larger clone differs from this one at a single base, so this may be a read error. V and J are TRBV10-3 and TRBJ2-7; tentatively, D is TRBD2 (5 bases). V was cut by 4 bases and J by 9 bases, with 13 bases left in between. The CDR3 spans 12 residues. Germline V gene sequence: CDR1 ENHRY, CDR2 SYGVKD. This CDR3 is CAISGTSFGQYF. The CDR3 DNA sequence: TGTGCCATCAGTGGGACTTCCTTCGGGCAGTACTTC.

This clonotype was counted between two and nine times. The chain couples TRBV5-4 to TRBJ2-6, with 7 bases aligning to TRBD1. V gave up 2 bases and J gave up 7 bases; unmatched junction bases: 6. Germline CDR1 SGHNT, CDR2 YYREEE (reference sequence). There are 15 residues in the CDR3. Written as DNA, the CDR3 is TGTGCCAGCAGCTTATATTACAGGGGAGCCAACGTCCTGACTTTC. Translation gives CASSLYYRGANVLTF.

This clonotype has at least ten counts. The rearrangement links TRBV6-1 to TRBJ2-7; 9 nucleotides agree with TRBD1. The CDR3 is made up of 15 amino acids. Germline values: CDR1 MNHNS, CDR2 SASEGT. V lost 4 bases and J lost 5; bases outside the gene matches: 9. CDR3 protein: CASSALDRGFDEQYF. CDR3 DNA: TGTGCCAGCAGTGCCCTAGACAGGGGGTTCGACGAGCAGTACTTC.

V and J are TRBV18 and TRBJ2-7, with D possibly TRBD2 on 6 matching bases. The germline V gene encodes CDR1 KGHSH and CDR2 LQKENI. Trimming shortened V by 3 bases and J by 0 bases, and 9 bases separated the two germline ends. This CDR3 spans 14 amino acids. The CDR3 nucleotides are TGTGCCAGCTCACCCGCGGGGTACTCCTACGAGCAGTACTTC. It specifies CASSPAGYSYEQYF. The variable domain in full, with the rest retrieved from reference TRBV18 and TRBJ2-7, is NAGVMQNPRHLVRRRGQEARLRCSPMKGHSHVYWYRQLPEEGLKFMVYLQKENIIDESGMPKERFSAEFPKEGPSILRIQQVVRGDSAAYFCASSPAGYSYEQYFGPGTRLTVT.

This clonotype came up many times. V and J are TRBV6-2 or TRBV6-3 and TRBJ2-7; 7 bases are shared with TRBD1. From germline, CDR1 is MNHEY and CDR2 SVGEGT. This CDR3 is built from 14 residues. V dropped 2 bases and J dropped 3; count of bases not matched to a gene: 4. CDR3 nucleotides: TGTGCCAGCAGTTACGTGGGACAGAGCTACGAGCAGTACTTC. Translation: CASSYVGQSYEQYF.

On this clonotype itself: One end of the junction is discordant with germline, which a read error may explain. The genes are TRBV25-1 and TRBJ2-5; weak D call: TRBD1 (6 bases). This CDR3 is 11 amino acids long. Per the germline V gene, CDR1 is MGHDK and CDR2 is SYGVNS. The chain's CDR3 is CASSARTASCF. The CDR3, as DNA: TGTGCCAGCAGTGCCAGGACAGCCTCGTGCTTC.

For this clonotype: One junction end does not reproduce the germline sequence, and a read error may be involved. The chain has TRBV28 and TRBJ2-5; D may be TRBD2 (5 bases). The CDR3 is made up of 12 amino acids. Germline CDR1 is MDHEN and CDR2 is SYDVKM. The CDR3 nucleotides read TGCGCCAGCAGTTTGAGGGAAGAGACCCAGTGCTTC. It encodes CASSLREETQCF.